These 32 T cell receptor beta chains share one sample of origin, sequenced in a study of cytomegalovirus exposure and HLA in healthy donors. PCR involved 60 Vbeta and 13 Jbeta primers. Measured with immunoSEQ multiplex PCR; TCRdb has only the in-frame clones, and not every one. The sample contains some 100,000 clones, 60% to 75% of which appear only once. Sequencing was carried out using PBMCs. The receptors originated from a man in his fifties in good health and CMV-seronegative.

V gene TRBV5-4 combines with J gene TRBJ1-1; a weak D match, TRBD1 (6 bases). Germline CDR1 is SGHNT and CDR2 is YYREEE (reference sequence). This CDR3 spans 14 amino acids. Trimming stripped 4 bases from V and 8 bases from J, with 18 bases between. As DNA, the CDR3 is TGTGCCAGCAGCCCAGGGCGGACAGCGTGCGAAGCTTTCTTT. It yields the protein CASSPGRTACEAFF.

CDR3 nucleotides: TGTGCCAGTAGCCCCCTTCGAGTGGCTGGAAACACCATATATTTT. Its translation: CASSPLRVAGNTIYF. V gene TRBV19 combines with J gene TRBJ1-3; D uncertain. CDR3 length: 15 residues. Germline V gene data show CDR1 as LNHDA and CDR2 as SQIVND (reference sequence). The V gene lost 6 bases and the J gene lost 2 bases, with 14 bases spanning the gap.

The chain recombines TRBV5-4 with TRBJ2-1; 14 bases line up with TRBD2. CDR3 size: 18 residues. CDR1 and CDR2 (germline): SGHNT, YYREEE (reference sequence). The J segment lost 7 bases and the V segment lost 4 bases, leaving 13 bases of the junction unmatched. The CDR3 is CASSPPIGLAGGRNEQFF. The CDR3 DNA reads as TGTGCCAGCAGCCCGCCGATTGGACTAGCGGGGGGAAGGAATGAGCAGTTCTTC.

J is TRBJ1-5 and V is TRBV7-6; perhaps TRBD1 as D (5 bases). This CDR3 spans 14 amino acids. CDR1 is SGHVS and CDR2 is FNYEAQ in the germline V gene. V was clipped by 0 bases and J by 6 bases, with 9 bases between them. The CDR3 loop is CASSLAGVGQPQHF. In DNA form, the CDR3 reads TGTGCCAGCAGCTTAGCAGGGGTAGGTCAGCCCCAGCATTTT.

This chain connects TRBV28 to TRBJ2-7; 7 bases fit TRBD1. Germline V gene data show CDR1 as MDHEN and CDR2 as SYDVKM. The CDR3 is 14 amino acids. Trimming at V came to 8 bases and at J to 2 bases, leaving 9 bases not matched to a gene. The CDR3 sequence is CASRMTGLPYEQYF. CDR3 nucleotides: TGTGCCAGCCGAATGACAGGGCTGCCCTACGAGCAGTACTTC.

This chain joins TRBV4-1 and TRBJ2-1; no clear D gene. This CDR3 spans 15 amino acids. Germline V gene lookup returns CDR1 MGHRA and CDR2 YSYEKL. V was trimmed by 4 bases and J by 6 bases, leaving 16 bases between them. The CDR3 region is CASSRGVLGRNEQFF. CDR3 sequence (DNA): TGCGCCAGCAGCCGCGGTGTTTTAGGCCGCAATGAGCAGTTCTTC.

The gene calls are TRBV5-1 and TRBJ2-7; a possible D gene is TRBD1 (7 bases). The CDR3 length is 16 residues. V lost 3 bases and J lost 6, with 22 bases in between. Germline CDR1 reads SGHRS; CDR2 reads YFSETQ. The CDR3 DNA reads TGCGCCAGCAGCTCGGAGAGGGGGCGGTTCGGGAGCGAGCAGTACTTC. This translates into CASSSERGRFGSEQYF.

This chain links TRBV29-1 with TRBJ2-1, with D possibly matching TRBD2 (6 bases). CDR3 length: 14 residues. The germline V gene encodes CDR1 SQVTM and CDR2 ANQGSEA. V was pared by 4 bases and J by 0 bases, with 10 bases between. CDR3: CSVVSGSSYNEQFF. In DNA, the CDR3 is TGCAGCGTTGTTAGCGGTAGCTCCTACAATGAGCAGTTCTTC.

V and J are TRBV7-3 and TRBJ2-1; possibly TRBD2 for D (7 bases). This CDR3 is 15 amino acids long. V dropped 5 bases and J dropped 4 bases, with 15 bases sitting between them. The V gene's germline CDR1 is SGHTA and CDR2 FQGTGA. The CDR3 bases are TGTGCCAGCAGCCCAGGTGGGGGGGCATACAATGAGCAGTTCTTC. Translation: CASSPGGGAYNEQFF.

V gene TRBV9 combines with J gene TRBJ2-3, with unresolved D. Trimming pared 0 bases from V and 3 bases from J, leaving 5 bases between. The CDR3 extends over 13 amino acids. Germline V gives CDR1 SGDLS, CDR2 YYNGEE. The CDR3 here is CASSVVTTDTQYF. The CDR3 coding sequence is TGTGCCAGCAGCGTAGTAACAACAGATACGCAGTATTTT. Full variable domain (missing parts from reference TRBV9 and TRBJ2-3): DSGVTQTPKHLITATGQRVTLRCSPRSGDLSVYWYQQSLDQGLQFLIQYYNGEERAKGNILERFSAQQFPDLHSELNLSSLELGDSALYFCASSVVTTDTQYFGPGTRLTVL.

This chain uses TRBV6-1 with TRBJ1-1; D ambiguous. The V gene lost 8 bases and the J gene lost 10 bases, with 11 bases spanning the gap. Germline CDR1 MNHNS, CDR2 SASEGT. This CDR3 is built from 10 residues. The CDR3 bases are TGTGCCAGCGAGGAGCATACAGCTTTCTTT. Amino acids: CASEEHTAFF.

This clone is a singleton in its sample. One end of the junction is discordant with germline, which a read error may explain. This sequence joins TRBV7-9 and TRBJ1-2; D might be TRBD1 (5 bases). Germline lookup yields CDR1 SEHNR and CDR2 FQNEAQ (reference sequence). This CDR3 is built from 14 residues. The CDR3 spells CSSSPPGGVYGYTF. For the CDR3, the DNA is TGTTCCAGCAGCCCGCCTGGAGGGGTTTATGGCTACACCTTC.

This chain connects TRBV30 to TRBJ1-6; 10 bases fit TRBD1. Per the germline V gene, CDR1 is GTSNPN and CDR2 is SVGIG (reference sequence). V shed 5 bases and J 11 bases; nucleotides not matched to a gene: 12. The CDR3 sequence is 15 residues long. CDR3 in amino acids: CAWGLVRDRGAPLHF. CDR3 nucleotide sequence: TGTGCCTGGGGGCTCGTTCGGGACAGGGGTGCACCCCTCCACTTT. Complete variable domain (other parts from reference TRBV30 and TRBJ1-6): SQTIHQWPATLVQPVGSPLSLECTVEGTSNPNLYWYRQAAGRGLQLLFYSVGIGQISSEVPQNLSASRPQDRQFILSSKKLLLSDSGFYLCAWGLVRDRGAPLHFGNGTRLTVT.

This rearrangement joins TRBV28 to TRBJ1-5, with D tentatively TRBD1 (6 bases). The V and J ends lost 7 bases and 7 bases respectively, with 14 bases between them. The length of the CDR3 is 13 residues. Germline loops: CDR1 MDHEN, CDR2 SYDVKM. CDR3 loop: CASKKGGQQPQHF. The CDR3 DNA is TGTGCCAGCAAAAAAGGGGGACAACAGCCCCAGCATTTT.

This chain uses TRBV30 with TRBJ1-1; 7 positions match TRBD1. Germline V gene data show CDR1 as GTSNPN and CDR2 as SVGIG (reference sequence). The CDR3 has 13 residues. J lost 6 bases, V lost 3 bases, and 7 bases had no gene match. CDR3 nucleotide sequence: TGTGCCTGGAGCGACAGGGTTCGAGCTGAAGCTTTCTTT. It is translated as CAWSDRVRAEAFF.

The count of this clone is one. The chain has TRBV7-6 and TRBJ2-5, with a weak D call TRBD2 (6 bases). The V end lost 5 bases, the J end lost 0 bases, and 13 bases lay between the germline ends. The CDR3 sequence is 15 residues long. Germline CDR1 is SGHVS and CDR2 is FNYEAQ. CDR3 sequence reads: CASSGTRGYQETQYF. DNA of the CDR3: TGTGCCAGCAGCGGGACTCGGGGGTACCAAGAGACCCAGTACTTC.

The V gene is TRBV5-1, the J gene TRBJ1-1, with D uncertain. V dropped 0 bases and J dropped 0 bases, with 9 bases sitting between them. The CDR3 has 15 residues. The germline V gene has CDR1 SGHRS and CDR2 YFSETQ. The CDR3, as DNA: TGCGCCAGCAGCTTGGCGGTCCAGGTGAACACTGAAGCTTTCTTT. Translated: CASSLAVQVNTEAFF.

This clone was counted only a few times. This rearrangement joins TRBV4-1 to TRBJ2-7; a possible D gene is TRBD1 (6 bases). The V gene's germline CDR1 is MGHRA and CDR2 YSYEKL. The V gene lost 1 base and the J gene lost 7 bases, with 14 bases spanning the gap. This CDR3 has 14 amino acids. The CDR3 loop reads CASSQGKGVGEQYF. CDR3 in DNA: TGCGCCAGCAGCCAAGGCAAGGGGGTGGGTGAGCAGTACTTC.

This rearrangement joins TRBV4-3 to TRBJ2-2; no clear D gene. Trimming removed 4 bases at V and 2 bases at J, with 8 bases between. The CDR3 totals 14 residues. Looked up from germline, CDR1 is LGHNA and CDR2 is YSLEER. The DNA for the CDR3 is TGCGCCAGCAGCCGCTACAGTAACACCGGGGAGCTGTTTTTT. Translated: CASSRYSNTGELFF.

Comment on this clone: Other DNA sequences within the sample encode an identical CDR3. V is TRBV28 and J is TRBJ1-2; tentative D call: TRBD1 (6 bases). V lost 3 bases and J lost 7, with 18 bases in between. This CDR3 comprises 15 residues. Germline values: CDR1 MDHEN, CDR2 SYDVKM. The CDR3 spells CASSFPSLTGRGYTF. The CDR3 DNA reads as TGTGCCAGCAGTTTTCCCTCCCTCACAGGGCGTGGCTACACCTTC.

The V gene is TRBV29-1, the J gene TRBJ1-2; TRBD1 agrees at 9 bases. This CDR3 is 12 amino acids long. CDR1 SQVTM and CDR2 ANQGSEA come from the germline V gene. Germline trimming cut 6 bases from V and 6 bases from J; bases unmatched to any gene: 5. The CDR3 nucleotides are TGCAGCGTGGAAACAGGGGGCGATGGCTACACCTTC. This encodes CSVETGGDGYTF.

The chain employs TRBV7-3 and TRBJ1-3; weak D call: TRBD1 (6 bases). Per the germline V gene, CDR1 is SGHTA and CDR2 is FQGTGA. The V end was cut by 3 bases, the J end by 0 bases, with 9 bases between. The CDR3 spans 15 residues. CDR3 coding DNA: TGTGCCAGCAGCTTTGGGGGCAGCTCTGGAAACACCATATATTTT. Amino acids: CASSFGGSSGNTIYF.

This clone has only a few counts. The junction shows a germline mismatch at one end, possibly a read error. The chain carries TRBV7-9 and TRBJ1-3; D ambiguous. Germline V CDR1 and CDR2: SEHNR, FQNEAQ (reference sequence). This CDR3 is built from 16 residues. CDR3 nucleotide sequence: TGTTCCAGCAATTCCGAGACATCGTCAATAAGAAACACCATATATTTT. Translation gives CSSNSETSSIRNTIYF.

The chain recombines TRBV25-1 with TRBJ2-3, with D hard to call. Germline V gene sequence: CDR1 MGHDK, CDR2 SYGVNS. This CDR3 spans 14 amino acids. V lost 2 bases and J 4 bases, leaving 10 bases between the germline ends. The CDR3, as DNA: TGTGCCAGCAGTGAAGGGCAGCATGCAGATACGCAGTATTTT. As protein: CASSEGQHADTQYF.

The chain couples TRBV5-1 to TRBJ2-2; 8 nucleotides agree with TRBD1. Per the germline V gene, CDR1 is SGHRS and CDR2 is YFSETQ. The CDR3 sequence is 16 residues long. With 6 bases clipped from V and 2 bases from J, the junction kept 9 bases outside the gene matches. The CDR3 DNA follows: TGCGCCAGCAAGGGACAGGCCGCGCTAAACACCGGGGAGCTGTTTTTT. Translation gives CASKGQAALNTGELFF.

This chain uses TRBV30 with TRBJ2-5, with TRBD1 matching over 12 bases. The V and J ends lost 4 bases and 1 base, in that order; junction bases with no gene match: 16. The CDR3 is 19 amino acids. Germline CDR1 is GTSNPN and CDR2 is SVGIG (reference sequence). CDR3 loop: CAWKGKTGQGASGQETQYF. The CDR3 DNA is TGTGCCTGGAAGGGAAAAACGGGACAGGGGGCGAGTGGCCAAGAGACCCAGTACTTC.

The chain recombines TRBV5-1 with TRBJ2-3; D possibly corresponds to TRBD1 (6 bases). V was cut by 6 bases and J by 1 base, with 21 bases left in between. In germline, CDR1 is SGHRS, CDR2 YFSETQ. The CDR3 extends over 17 amino acids. Here the CDR3 DNA reads TGCGCCAGCAAAACGAGGGGGTCGGGGATCGGCACAGATACGCAGTATTTT. Translating gives CASKTRGSGIGTDTQYF.

V and J are TRBV10-3 and TRBJ2-3; 13 bases are shared with TRBD2. The CDR3 contains 16 residues. CDR1 is ENHRY, CDR2 SYGVKD, per germline. V lost 3 bases, J lost 3 bases, and 3 bases stayed unmatched. The CDR3 is CAISDPGLAGTDTQYF. CDR3 sequence (DNA): TGTGCCATCAGTGATCCGGGACTAGCGGGGACAGATACGCAGTATTTT.

The V and J genes are TRBV5-4 and TRBJ2-7; TRBD1 agrees at 8 bases. Germline assignment: CDR1 SGHNT and CDR2 YYREEE (reference sequence). V dropped 2 bases and J dropped 6; count of bases not matched to a gene: 7. The length of the CDR3 is 14 residues. CDR3 in DNA: TGTGCCAGCAGCTTACCTACAGGGGGGCGCGAGCAGTACTTC. Protein product: CASSLPTGGREQYF.

The J gene is TRBJ1-6, the V gene TRBV6-5; the D gene is possibly TRBD1 (6 bases). CDR1 is MNHEY and CDR2 is SVGAGI in the germline V gene. The CDR3 has 16 amino acids. The V end was cut by 2 bases, the J end by 10 bases, with 18 bases between. CDR3 region: CASSYAPGGPRSPLHF. CDR3 DNA sequence: TGTGCCAGCAGTTACGCCCCGGGGGGCCCAAGGTCACCCCTCCACTTT.

V and J are TRBV29-1 and TRBJ1-1; no clear D. The V end was cut by 3 bases, the J end by 4 bases, with 9 bases between. In germline, CDR1 is SQVTM, CDR2 ANQGSEA. This CDR3 comprises 12 residues. CDR3 coding DNA: TGCAGCGTTGATACGGGAGCCACTGAAGCTTTCTTT. Translation gives CSVDTGATEAFF.

As to this clone: One end of the junction varies from germline; a read error may be responsible. CDR3 in amino acids: CASSKEISGQGSPDTQYF. For the CDR3, the DNA is TGCGCCAGCAGCAAAGAAATCTCGGGACAGGGGTCCCCAGATACGCAGTATTTT. The chain links TRBV4-3 to TRBJ2-3; 10 bases agree with TRBD1. The germline gives CDR1 LGHNA, CDR2 YSLEER. This CDR3 region has 18 residues.